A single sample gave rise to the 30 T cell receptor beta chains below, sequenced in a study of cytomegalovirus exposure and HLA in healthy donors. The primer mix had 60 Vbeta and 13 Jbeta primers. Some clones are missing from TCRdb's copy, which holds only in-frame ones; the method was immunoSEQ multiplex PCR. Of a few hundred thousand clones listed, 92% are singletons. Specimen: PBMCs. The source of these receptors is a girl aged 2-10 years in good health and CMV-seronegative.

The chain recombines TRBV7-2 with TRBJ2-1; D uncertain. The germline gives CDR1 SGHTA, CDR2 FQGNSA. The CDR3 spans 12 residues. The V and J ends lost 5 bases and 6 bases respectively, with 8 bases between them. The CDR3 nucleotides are TGTGCCAGCAGCCGTCTAAGCAATGAGCAGTTCTTC. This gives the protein CASSRLSNEQFF.

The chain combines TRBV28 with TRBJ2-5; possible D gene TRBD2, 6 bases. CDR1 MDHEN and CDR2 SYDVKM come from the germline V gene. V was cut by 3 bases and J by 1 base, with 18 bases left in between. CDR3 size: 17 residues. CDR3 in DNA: TGTGCCAGCAGTTTCCCCGCCGGTCGGGGGTCCCAAGAGACCCAGTACTTC. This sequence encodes CASSFPAGRGSQETQYF.

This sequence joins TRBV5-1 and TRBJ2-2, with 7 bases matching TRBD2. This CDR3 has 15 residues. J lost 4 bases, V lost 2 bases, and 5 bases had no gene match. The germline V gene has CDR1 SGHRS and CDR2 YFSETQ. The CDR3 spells CASSFGREVTGELFF. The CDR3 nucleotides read TGCGCCAGCAGCTTTGGACGGGAGGTCACCGGGGAGCTGTTTTTT.

The CDR3 loop reads CASRAGALNTGELFF. CDR3 DNA sequence: TGTGCCAGCAGAGCGGGGGCACTGAACACCGGGGAGCTGTTTTTT. This chain uses TRBV27 with TRBJ2-2; 8 bases match TRBD2. The CDR3 has 15 residues. Germline loops: CDR1 MNHEY, CDR2 SMNVEV (reference sequence). The ends lost 6 bases at V and 1 base at J; junction bases unmatched: 4.

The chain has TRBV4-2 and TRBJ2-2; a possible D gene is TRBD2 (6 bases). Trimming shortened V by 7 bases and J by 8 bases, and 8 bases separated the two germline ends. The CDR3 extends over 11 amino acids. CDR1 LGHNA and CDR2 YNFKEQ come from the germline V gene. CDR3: CASTRGGELFF. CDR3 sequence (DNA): TGTGCCAGCACCCGGGGGGGGGAGCTGTTTTTT.

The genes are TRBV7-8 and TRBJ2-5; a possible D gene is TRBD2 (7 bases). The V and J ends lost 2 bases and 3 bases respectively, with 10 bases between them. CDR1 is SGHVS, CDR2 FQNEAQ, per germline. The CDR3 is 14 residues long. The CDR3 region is CASSLLGGEETQYF. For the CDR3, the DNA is TGTGCCAGCAGCTTACTAGGGGGGGAAGAGACCCAGTACTTC.

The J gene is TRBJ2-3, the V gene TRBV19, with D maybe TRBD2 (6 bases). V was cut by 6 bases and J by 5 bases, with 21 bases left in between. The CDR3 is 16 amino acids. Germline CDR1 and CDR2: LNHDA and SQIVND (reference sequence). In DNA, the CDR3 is TGTGCCAGTAGCGCGGGGTTCGGGGACCTGGAAGATACGCAGTATTTT. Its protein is CASSAGFGDLEDTQYF.

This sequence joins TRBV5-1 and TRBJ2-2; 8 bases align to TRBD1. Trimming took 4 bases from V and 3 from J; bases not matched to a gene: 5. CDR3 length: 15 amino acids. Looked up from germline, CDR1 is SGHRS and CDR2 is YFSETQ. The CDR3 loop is CASSKPGQDTGELFF. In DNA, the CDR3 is TGCGCCAGCAGCAAGCCGGGACAGGACACCGGGGAGCTGTTTTTT. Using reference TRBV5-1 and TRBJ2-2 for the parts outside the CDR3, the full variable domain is KAGVTQTPRYLIKTRGQQVTLSCSPISGHRSVSWYQQTPGQGLQFLFEYFSETQRNKGNFPGRFSGRQFSNSRSEMNVSTLELGDSALYLCASSKPGQDTGELFFGEGSRLTVL.

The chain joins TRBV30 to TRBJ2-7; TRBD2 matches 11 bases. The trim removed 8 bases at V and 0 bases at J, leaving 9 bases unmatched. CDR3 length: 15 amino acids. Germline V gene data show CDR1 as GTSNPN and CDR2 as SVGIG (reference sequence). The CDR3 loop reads CASLAGGLSSYEQYF. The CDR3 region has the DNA TGTGCCAGTCTAGCGGGGGGCCTGAGCTCCTACGAGCAGTACTTC.

CDR3 nucleotide sequence: TGTGCCACCAGCAGTGGGGGACAGGCGTCCTACAATGAGCAGTTCTTC. Its protein product is CATSSGGQASYNEQFF. The chain employs TRBV15 and TRBJ2-1; TRBD1 agrees at 8 bases. Trimming at V came to 3 bases and at J to 1 base, leaving 5 bases not matched to a gene. Germline CDR1 is LNHNV and CDR2 is YYDKDF (reference sequence). This CDR3 comprises 16 residues.

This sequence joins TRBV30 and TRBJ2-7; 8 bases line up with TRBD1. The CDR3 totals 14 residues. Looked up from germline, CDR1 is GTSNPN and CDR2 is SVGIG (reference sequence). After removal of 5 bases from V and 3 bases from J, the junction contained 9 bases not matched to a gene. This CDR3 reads CAWDRGPGDYEQYF. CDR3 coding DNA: TGTGCCTGGGACAGGGGACCAGGGGACTACGAGCAGTACTTC.

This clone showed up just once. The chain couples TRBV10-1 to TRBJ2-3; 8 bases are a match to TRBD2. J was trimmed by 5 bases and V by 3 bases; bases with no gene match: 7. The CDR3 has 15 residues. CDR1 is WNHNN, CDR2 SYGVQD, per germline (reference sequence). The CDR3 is CASSDSRGELDTQYF. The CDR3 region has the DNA TGCGCCAGCAGTGACTCGCGGGGGGAATTAGATACGCAGTATTTT.

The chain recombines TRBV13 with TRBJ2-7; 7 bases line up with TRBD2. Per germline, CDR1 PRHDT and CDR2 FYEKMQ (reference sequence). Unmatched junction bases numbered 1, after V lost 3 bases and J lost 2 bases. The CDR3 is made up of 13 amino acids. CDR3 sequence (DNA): TGTGCCAGCAGCTTCGGGAGGACCTACGAGCAGTACTTC. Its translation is CASSFGRTYEQYF.

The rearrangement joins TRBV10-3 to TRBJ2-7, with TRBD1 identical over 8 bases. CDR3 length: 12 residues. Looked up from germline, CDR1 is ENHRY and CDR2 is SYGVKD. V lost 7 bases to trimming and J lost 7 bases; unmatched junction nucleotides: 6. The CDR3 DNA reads TGTGCCATCATAACTACAGGGGGAGAGCAGTACTTC. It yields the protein CAIITTGGEQYF.

The CDR3 is CASSLEGGVPEQYF. For the CDR3, the DNA is TGTGCCAGCAGCTTGGAAGGGGGGGTCCCGGAGCAGTACTTC. The V and J genes are TRBV5-6 and TRBJ2-7; D possibly corresponds to TRBD2 (7 bases). This CDR3 contains 14 residues. Germline loops: CDR1 SGHDT, CDR2 YYEEEE. V shed 0 bases and J shed 7 bases, with 14 bases lying between them.

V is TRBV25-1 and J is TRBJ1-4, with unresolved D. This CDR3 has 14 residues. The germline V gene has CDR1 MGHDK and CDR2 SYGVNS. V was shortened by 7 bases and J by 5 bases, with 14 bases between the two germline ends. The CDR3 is CASKLRGRNEKLFF. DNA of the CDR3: TGTGCCAGCAAATTGAGAGGGAGAAATGAAAAACTGTTTTTT.

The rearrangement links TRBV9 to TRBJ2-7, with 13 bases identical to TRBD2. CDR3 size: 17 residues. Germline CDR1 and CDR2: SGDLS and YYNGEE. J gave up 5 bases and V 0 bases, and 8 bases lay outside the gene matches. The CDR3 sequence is CASSVDGLAGVKDEQYF. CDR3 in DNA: TGTGCCAGCAGCGTAGACGGACTAGCGGGAGTAAAGGACGAGCAGTACTTC.

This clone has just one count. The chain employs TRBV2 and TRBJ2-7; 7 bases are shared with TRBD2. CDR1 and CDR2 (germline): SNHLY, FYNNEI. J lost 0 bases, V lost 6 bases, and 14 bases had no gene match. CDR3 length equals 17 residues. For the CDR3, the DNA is TGTGCCAGCAGCGGGGGAGGGGCCCCCCAGTACTCCTACGAGCAGTACTTC. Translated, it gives CASSGGGAPQYSYEQYF.

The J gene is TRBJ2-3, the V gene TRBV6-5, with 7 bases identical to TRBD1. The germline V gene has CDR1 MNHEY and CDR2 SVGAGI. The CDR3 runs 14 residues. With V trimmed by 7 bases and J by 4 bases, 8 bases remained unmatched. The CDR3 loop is CASKMTGMADTQYF. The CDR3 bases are TGTGCCAGCAAGATGACAGGGATGGCAGATACGCAGTATTTT.

CDR3 DNA sequence: TGTGCCTGGACCCCCGGGACAAGTTATGGCTACACCTTC. Translating gives CAWTPGTSYGYTF. The chain recombines TRBV30 with TRBJ1-2, with D maybe TRBD1 (6 bases). The V end was cut by 4 bases, the J end by 5 bases, with 14 bases between. The CDR3 runs 13 residues. Germline values: CDR1 GTSNPN, CDR2 SVGIG (reference sequence). The full variable domain, its missing parts supplied by reference TRBV30 and TRBJ1-2, is SQTIHQWPATLVQPVGSPLSLECTVEGTSNPNLYWYRQAAGRGLQLLFYSVGIGQISSEVPQNLSASRPQDRQFILSSKKLLLSDSGFYLCAWTPGTSYGYTFGSGTRLTVV.

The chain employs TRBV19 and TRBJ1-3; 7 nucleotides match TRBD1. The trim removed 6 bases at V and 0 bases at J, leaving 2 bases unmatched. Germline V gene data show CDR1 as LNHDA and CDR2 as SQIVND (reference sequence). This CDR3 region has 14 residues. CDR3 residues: CASSGTASGNTIYF. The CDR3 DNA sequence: TGTGCCAGTAGCGGGACAGCCTCTGGAAACACCATATATTTT.

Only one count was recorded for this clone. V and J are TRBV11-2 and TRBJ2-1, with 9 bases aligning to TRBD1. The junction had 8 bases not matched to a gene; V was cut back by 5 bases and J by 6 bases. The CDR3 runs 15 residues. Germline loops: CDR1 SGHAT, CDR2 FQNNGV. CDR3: CASSQPGQGSNEQFF. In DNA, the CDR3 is TGTGCCAGCAGCCAACCGGGACAGGGTAGCAATGAGCAGTTCTTC.

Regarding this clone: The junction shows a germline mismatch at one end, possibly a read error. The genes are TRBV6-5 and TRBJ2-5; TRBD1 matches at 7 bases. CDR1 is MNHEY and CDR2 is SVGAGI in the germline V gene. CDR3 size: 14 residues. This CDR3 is CASSYSGTALKWDF. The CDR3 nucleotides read TGTGCCAGCAGTTATTCCGGGACAGCCCTTAAGTGGGACTTC.

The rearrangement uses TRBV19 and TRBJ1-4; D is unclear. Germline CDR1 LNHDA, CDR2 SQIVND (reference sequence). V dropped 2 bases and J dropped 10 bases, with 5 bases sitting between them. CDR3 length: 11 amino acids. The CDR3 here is CASSILGKLFF. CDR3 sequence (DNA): TGTGCCAGTAGTATACTCGGAAAACTGTTTTTT.

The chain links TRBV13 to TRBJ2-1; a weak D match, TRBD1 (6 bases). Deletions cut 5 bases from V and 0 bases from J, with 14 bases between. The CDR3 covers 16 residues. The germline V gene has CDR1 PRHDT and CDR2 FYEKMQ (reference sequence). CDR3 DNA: TGTGCCAGCAGCGACGACAGGCCGAGCTCCTACAATGAGCAGTTCTTC. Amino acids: CASSDDRPSSYNEQFF. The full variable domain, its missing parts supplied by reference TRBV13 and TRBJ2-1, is AAGVIQSPRHLIKEKRETATLKCYPIPRHDTVYWYQQGPGQDPQFLISFYEKMQSDKGSIPDRFSAQQFSDYHSELNMSSLELGDSALYFCASSDDRPSSYNEQFFGPGTRLTVL.

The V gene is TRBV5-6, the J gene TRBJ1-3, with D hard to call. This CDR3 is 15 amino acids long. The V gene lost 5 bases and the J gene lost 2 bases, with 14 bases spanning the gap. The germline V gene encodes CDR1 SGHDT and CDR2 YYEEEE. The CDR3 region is CASSLPPRTGNTIYF. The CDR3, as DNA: TGTGCCAGCAGTTTACCCCCGAGGACTGGAAACACCATATATTTT.

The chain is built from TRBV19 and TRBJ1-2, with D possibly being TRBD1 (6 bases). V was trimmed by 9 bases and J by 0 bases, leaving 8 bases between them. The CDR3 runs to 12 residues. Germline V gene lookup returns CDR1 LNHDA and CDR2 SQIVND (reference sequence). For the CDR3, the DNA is TGTGCCAGCCAGGGGCCTAACTATGGCTACACCTTC. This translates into CASQGPNYGYTF.

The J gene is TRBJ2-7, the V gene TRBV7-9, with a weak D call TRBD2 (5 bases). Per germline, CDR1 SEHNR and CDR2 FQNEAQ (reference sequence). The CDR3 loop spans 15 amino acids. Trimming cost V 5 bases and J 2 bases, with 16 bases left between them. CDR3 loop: CASSIRVGVAYEQYF. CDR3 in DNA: TGTGCCAGCAGCATAAGAGTGGGAGTCGCCTACGAGCAGTACTTC.

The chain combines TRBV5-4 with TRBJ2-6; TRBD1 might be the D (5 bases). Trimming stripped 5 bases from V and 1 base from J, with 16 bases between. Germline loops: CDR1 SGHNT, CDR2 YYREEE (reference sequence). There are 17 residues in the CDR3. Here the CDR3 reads CASSTTSKGSGANVLTF. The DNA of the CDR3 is TGTGCCAGCAGTACGACCTCCAAGGGGTCTGGGGCCAACGTCCTGACTTTC.

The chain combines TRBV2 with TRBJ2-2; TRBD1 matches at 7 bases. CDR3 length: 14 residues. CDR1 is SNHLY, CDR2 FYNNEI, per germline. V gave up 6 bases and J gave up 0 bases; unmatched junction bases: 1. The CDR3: CASRGQTNTGELFF. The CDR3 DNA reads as TGTGCCAGCAGGGGACAGACGAACACCGGGGAGCTGTTTTTT.